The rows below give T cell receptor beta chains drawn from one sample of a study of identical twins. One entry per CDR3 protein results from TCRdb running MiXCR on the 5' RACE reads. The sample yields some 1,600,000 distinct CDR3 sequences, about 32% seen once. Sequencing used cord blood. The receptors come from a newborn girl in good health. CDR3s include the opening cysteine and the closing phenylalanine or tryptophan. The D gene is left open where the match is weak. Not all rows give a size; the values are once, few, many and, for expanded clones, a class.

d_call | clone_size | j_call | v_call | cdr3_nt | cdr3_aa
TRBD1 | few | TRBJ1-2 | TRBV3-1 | TGTGCCAGCAGCCAAGAGCAGCCGGGACAGGGAGTCTATGGCTACACCTTC | CASSQEQPGQGVYGYTF
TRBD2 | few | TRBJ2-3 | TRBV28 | TGTGCCAGCAGTTTACTGACTAGCGGTTTCGCAGATACGCAGTATTTT | CASSLLTSGFADTQYF
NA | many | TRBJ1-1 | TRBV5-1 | TGCGCCAGCAGCTTGGATGGGCAGGGGAACACTGAAGCTTTCTTT | CASSLDGQGNTEAFF
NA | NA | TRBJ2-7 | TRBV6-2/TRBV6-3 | TGTGCCACCTCTGGACTACCGGTCTACAAGCAGTACTTC | CATSGLPVYKQYF
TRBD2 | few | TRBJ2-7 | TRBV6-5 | TGTGCCAGCAGCTACACTAGCGGGAGTATAAACAATGAGCAGTACTTC | CASSYTSGSINNEQYF
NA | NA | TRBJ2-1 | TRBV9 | TGTGCCAGCAGCGACCCCCTAGGGAATGAGCAGTTCTTC | CASSDPLGNEQFF
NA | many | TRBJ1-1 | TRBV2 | TGTGCCAGCAGTGGGGGACAGAACACTGAAGCTTTCTTT | CASSGGQNTEAFF
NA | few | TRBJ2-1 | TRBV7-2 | TGTGCCAGCAGCTTAAGCCCCGGGCTAGTTAGCTACAATGAGCAGTTCTTC | CASSLSPGLVSYNEQFF
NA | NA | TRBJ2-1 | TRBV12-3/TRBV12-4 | TGTGCCAGCAGTTTAGAGACGCTCTTCAGTATTATGTCCGGGGACGAGGGGACCAATGAGCAGTTCTTC | CASSLETLFSIMSGDEGTNEQFF
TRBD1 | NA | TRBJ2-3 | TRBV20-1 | TGCAGTAATTCCCGGGACAGGGGAAATACGCAGTATTTT | CSNSRDRGNTQYF
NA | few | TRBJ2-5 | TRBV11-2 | TGTGCCAGCAGCTTAGATGACGGGAGAAAGACCCAGTACTTC | CASSLDDGRKTQYF
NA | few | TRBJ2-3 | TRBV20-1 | TGCAGTGCTAGAGCAGAGGACACATTCACAGATACGCAGTATTTT | CSARAEDTFTDTQYF
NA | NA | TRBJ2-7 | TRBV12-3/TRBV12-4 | TGTGCCAGTACCTGGGGCTACAATGAGCAGTACTTC | CASTWGYNEQYF
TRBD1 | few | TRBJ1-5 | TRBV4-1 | TGCGCCAGCAGCCAAGCCCGGACAGGTAGCAATCAGCCCCAGCATTTT | CASSQARTGSNQPQHF
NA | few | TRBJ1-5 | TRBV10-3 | TGTGCGGGGGGCCCAGGCAGCAATCAGCCCCAGCATTTT | CAGGPGSNQPQHF
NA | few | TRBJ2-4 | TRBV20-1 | TGCAGTGCCAAAGGGAATCTAAACATTCAGTACTTC | CSAKGNLNIQYF
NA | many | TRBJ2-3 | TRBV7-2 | TGTGCCAGCAGCTTAGCTAGCAGCCAAAGCACAGATACGCAGTATTTT | CASSLASSQSTDTQYF
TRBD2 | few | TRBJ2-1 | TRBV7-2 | TGTGCCAGCAGCTTTCAATCCGGGGGGGCGTATAATGAGCAGTTCTTC | CASSFQSGGAYNEQFF
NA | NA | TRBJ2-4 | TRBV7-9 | TGTGCCAGCAGCTTTGGCCCAAACATTCAGTACTTC | CASSFGPNIQYF
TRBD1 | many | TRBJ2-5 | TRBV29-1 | TGCAGCGTTGACAGGGGGCCTCAAGAGACCCAGTACTTC | CSVDRGPQETQYF
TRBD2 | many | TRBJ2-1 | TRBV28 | TGTGCCAGCAGTTCTAGCGGGAGAGGGGAAGCGGGTGAGCAGTTCTTC | CASSSSGRGEAGEQFF
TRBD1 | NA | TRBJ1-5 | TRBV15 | TGTGCCACCAGGACAGGGTCCAATCAGCCCCAGCATTTT | CATRTGSNQPQHF
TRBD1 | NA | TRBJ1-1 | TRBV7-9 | TGTGCCAGCAGCCATCCAGGGGGCTCTGAAGCTTTCTTT | CASSHPGGSEAFF
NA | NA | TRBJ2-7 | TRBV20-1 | TGCAGTGCTACCCGGGACCTCGCGACCTACGAGCAGTACTTC | CSATRDLATYEQYF
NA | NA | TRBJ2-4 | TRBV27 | TGTGCCAGCAGTTACGCGAGCGGCAATGAGCAGTACTTC | CASSYASGNEQYF
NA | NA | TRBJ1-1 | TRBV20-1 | TGCAGTGCTAGGGGACTCGGACGGATGAACACTGAAGCTTTCTTT | CSARGLGRMNTEAFF
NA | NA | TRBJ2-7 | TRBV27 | TGTGCCAGCAGTTCCCCTAACCCCCCTTACGAGCAGTACTTC | CASSSPNPPYEQYF
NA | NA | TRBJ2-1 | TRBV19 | TGTGCCAGTAGTCCAAATAGGGGCCGGCCCTACAATGAGCAGTTCTTC | CASSPNRGRPYNEQFF
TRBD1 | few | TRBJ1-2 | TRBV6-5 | TGTGCCAGCAGTAAACAGGGGGGGGACTATGGCTACACCTTC | CASSKQGGDYGYTF
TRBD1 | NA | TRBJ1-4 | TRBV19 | TGTGCCAGTAGCCTGACAGGGACCGGTGAAAAACTGTTTTTT | CASSLTGTGEKLFF
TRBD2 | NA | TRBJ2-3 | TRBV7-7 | TGTGCTAGCAGCAAGGGGCCGGGACTAGATACAGATACGCAGTATTTT | CASSKGPGLDTDTQYF
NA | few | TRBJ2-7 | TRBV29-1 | TGCAGCGTTGACCGAGGACCCTCCTACGAGCAGTACTTC | CSVDRGPSYEQYF
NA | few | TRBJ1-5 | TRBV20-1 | TGCAGTGCTCGACAAACTTTTCGCAATCAGCCCCAGCATTTT | CSARQTFRNQPQHF
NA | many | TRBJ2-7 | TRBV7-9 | TGTGCCAGCAGCTTTTTCGGCCAATACGAGCAGTACTTC | CASSFFGQYEQYF
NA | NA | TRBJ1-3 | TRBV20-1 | TGCAGTGCTCCCGCAGGGGCGGCTGGAAACACCATATATTTT | CSAPAGAAGNTIYF
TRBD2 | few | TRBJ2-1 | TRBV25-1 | TGTGCCAGCAGTGATCTGGGGACTAGCGGCTCCTACAATGAGCAGTTCTTC | CASSDLGTSGSYNEQFF
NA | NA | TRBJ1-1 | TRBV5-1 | TGCGCCAGCAGCACGGGTGGGAGTTTCACTGAAGCTTTCTTT | CASSTGGSFTEAFF
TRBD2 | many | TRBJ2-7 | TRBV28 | TGTGCCAGCAGTTTAGGGACTAGCGGGAACACCTACGAGCAGTACTTC | CASSLGTSGNTYEQYF
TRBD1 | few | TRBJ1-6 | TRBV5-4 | TGTGCCAGCAGCTTGTGGACAGGCTCCTATAATTCACCCCTCCACTTT | CASSLWTGSYNSPLHF
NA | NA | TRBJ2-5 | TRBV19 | TGTGCCGGTAGTATAGATGGGGAAGAGACCCAGTACTTC | CAGSIDGEETQYF
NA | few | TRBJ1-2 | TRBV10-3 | TGTGCCATCAGGAGTCAGGGAGGCGGCTACACCTTC | CAIRSQGGGYTF
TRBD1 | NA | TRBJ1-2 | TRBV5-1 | TGCGCCAGCAGCTTTCAGGGGGCGCGGGGCAACACCTTC | CASSFQGARGNTF
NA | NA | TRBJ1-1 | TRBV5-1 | TGCGCCAGCAGCTTGGGAACACCTGAAGCTTTCTTT | CASSLGTPEAFF
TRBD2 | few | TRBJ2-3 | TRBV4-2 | TGTGCCAGCAGCCAAGATCTGGAAGCGGGACTCACAGATACGCAGTATTTT | CASSQDLEAGLTDTQYF
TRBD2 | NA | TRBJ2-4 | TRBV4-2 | TGTGCCAGCAGCCAAGCGGGGGAGGGCGGCAAAAACATTCAGTACTTC | CASSQAGEGGKNIQYF
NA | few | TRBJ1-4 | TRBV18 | TGTGCCAGCTCACCATATGATGGACGGAATGATGAAAAACTGTTTTTT | CASSPYDGRNDEKLFF
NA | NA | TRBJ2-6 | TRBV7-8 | TGTGCCAGCAGCTCGGACAGAATGATCTCTGGGGCCAACGTCCTGACTTTC | CASSSDRMISGANVLTF
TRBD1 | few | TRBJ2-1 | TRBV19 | TGTGCCAGTAGTAGGGACAGGGGGCCCGAAAATGAGCAGTTCTTC | CASSRDRGPENEQFF
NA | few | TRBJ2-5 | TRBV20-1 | TGCAGTGCTCCTCGGTTGGCTACTCAGCTTGGGGAGCAGTACTTC | CSAPRLATQLGEQYF